The entry that follows covers one T cell receptor (beta chain) sequence. Its antigen is still unknown. It has no much larger one-base neighbor in the sample; base qualities were not kept. The receptor library was made with the immunoSEQ multiplex PCR assay. TCRdb retrieved this table from immuneACCESS and kept in-frame rearrangements only. Not all clones are present; in checked studies, unresolved V genes account for under half, and no reason is known for the remainder. Counted in this sample were roughly 92,000 clones; about 87% of them appeared once. The ten top clones hold 1.6% of the sample. This record belongs to a study of T cells after somatic rescue of genetic block (dated by TCRdb to about 2020). Context from the whole study: The study assessed how robust, over the long term, a T-cell system was when the system had developed through somatic rescue of a genetic block in T-cell development.

The germline V and J ends show losses of 5 bases and 12 bases respectively, and no gene match explains 9 bases of the junction. The germline V gene supplies CDR1 MGHDK and CDR2 SYGVNS. Taken from cysteine to phenylalanine, the CDR3 has 13 residues. Only CDR3 DNA remains: 39 bases, in frame from the first base. The clonotype originates from a woman aged 18-30 years. Sequencing used peripheral blood mononuclear cells (PBMCs). This receptor chain uses TRBV25-1 and TRBJ1-2; 10 bases in the junction line up with TRBD1. The CDR3 has the sequence CASSRQGADVNTF. In nucleotide form, the sequence is TGTGCCAGCAGTAGACAGGGGGCCGATGTGAACACCTTC.